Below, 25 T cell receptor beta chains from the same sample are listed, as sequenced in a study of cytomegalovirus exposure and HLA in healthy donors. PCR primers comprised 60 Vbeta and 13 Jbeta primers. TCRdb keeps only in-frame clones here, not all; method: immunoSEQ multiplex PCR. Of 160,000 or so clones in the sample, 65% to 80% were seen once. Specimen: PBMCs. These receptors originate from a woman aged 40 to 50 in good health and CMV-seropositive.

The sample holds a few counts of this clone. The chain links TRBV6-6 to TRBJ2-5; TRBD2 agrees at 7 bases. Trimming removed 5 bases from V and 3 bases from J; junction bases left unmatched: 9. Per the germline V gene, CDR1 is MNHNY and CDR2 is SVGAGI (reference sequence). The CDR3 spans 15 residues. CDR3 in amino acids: CASSTPRGREETQYF. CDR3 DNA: TGTGCCAGCAGTACCCCCCGGGGGAGGGAAGAGACCCAGTACTTC.

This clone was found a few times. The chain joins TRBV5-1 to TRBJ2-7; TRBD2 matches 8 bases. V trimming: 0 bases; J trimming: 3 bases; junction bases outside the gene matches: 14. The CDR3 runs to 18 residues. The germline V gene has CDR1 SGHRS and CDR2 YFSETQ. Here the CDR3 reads CASSLVVAGGLVSYEQYF. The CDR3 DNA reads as TGCGCCAGCAGCTTGGTAGTGGCGGGGGGCCTTGTCAGCTACGAGCAGTACTTC.

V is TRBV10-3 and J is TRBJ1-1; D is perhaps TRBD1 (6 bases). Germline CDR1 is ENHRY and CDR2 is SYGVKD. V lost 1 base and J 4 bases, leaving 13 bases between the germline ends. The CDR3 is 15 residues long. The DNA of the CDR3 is TGTGCCATCAGTGAGTATGGGGGCGAAGGCACTGAAGCTTTCTTT. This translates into CAISEYGGEGTEAFF.

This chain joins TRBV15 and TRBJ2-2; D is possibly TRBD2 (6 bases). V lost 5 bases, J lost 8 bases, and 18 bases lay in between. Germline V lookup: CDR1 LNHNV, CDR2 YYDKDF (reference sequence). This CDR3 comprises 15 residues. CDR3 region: CATSSHRLVGGELFF. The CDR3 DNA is TGTGCCACCAGCTCCCATCGACTAGTGGGGGGGGAGCTGTTTTTT.

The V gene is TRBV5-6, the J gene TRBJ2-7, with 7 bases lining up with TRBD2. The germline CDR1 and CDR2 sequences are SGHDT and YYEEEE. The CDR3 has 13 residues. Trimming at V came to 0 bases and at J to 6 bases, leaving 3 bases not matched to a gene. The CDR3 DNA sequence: TGTGCCAGCAGCTTGGTGGGGGGGAGCGAGCAGTACTTC. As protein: CASSLVGGSEQYF.

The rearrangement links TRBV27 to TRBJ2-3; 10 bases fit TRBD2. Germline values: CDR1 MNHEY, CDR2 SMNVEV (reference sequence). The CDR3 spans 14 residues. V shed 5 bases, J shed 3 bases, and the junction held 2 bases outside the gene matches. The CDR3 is CASSGLAETDTQYF. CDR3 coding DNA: TGTGCCAGCAGTGGACTAGCGGAAACAGATACGCAGTATTTT.

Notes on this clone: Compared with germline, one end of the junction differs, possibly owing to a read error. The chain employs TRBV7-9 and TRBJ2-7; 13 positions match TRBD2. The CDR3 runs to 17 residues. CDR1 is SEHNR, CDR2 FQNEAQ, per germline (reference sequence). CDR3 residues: CSSSKRTTSGGADEQYF. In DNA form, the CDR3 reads TGTTCCAGCAGCAAGCGAACCACTAGCGGGGGGGCAGATGAGCAGTACTTC. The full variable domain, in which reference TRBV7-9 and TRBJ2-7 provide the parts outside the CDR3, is DTGVSQNPRHKITKRGQNVTFRCDPISEHNRLYWYRQTLGQGPEFLTYFQNEAQLEKSRLLSDRFSAERPKGSFSTLEIQRTEQGDSAMYLCSSSKRTTSGGADEQYFGPGTRLTVT.

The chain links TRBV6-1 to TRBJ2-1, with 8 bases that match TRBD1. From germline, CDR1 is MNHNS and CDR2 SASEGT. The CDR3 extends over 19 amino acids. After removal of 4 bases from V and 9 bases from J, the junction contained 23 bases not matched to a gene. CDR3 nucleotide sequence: TGTGCCAGCAGTGCTGCCTCCCAAGTGGGGGGACAGGCGATTTTTGAGCAGTTCTTC. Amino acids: CASSAASQVGGQAIFEQFF.

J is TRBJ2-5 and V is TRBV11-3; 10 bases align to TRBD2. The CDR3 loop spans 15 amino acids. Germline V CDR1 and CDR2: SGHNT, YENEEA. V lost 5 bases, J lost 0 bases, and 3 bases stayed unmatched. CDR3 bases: TGTGCCAGCAGCGATAGCGGGGGGAACCAAGAGACCCAGTACTTC. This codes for CASSDSGGNQETQYF. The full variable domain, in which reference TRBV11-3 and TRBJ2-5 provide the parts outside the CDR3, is EAGVVQSPRYKIIEKKQPVAFWCNPISGHNTLYWYLQNLGQGPELLIRYENEEAVDDSQLPKDRFSAERLKGVDSTLKIQPAELGDSAVYLCASSDSGGNQETQYFGPGTRLLVL.

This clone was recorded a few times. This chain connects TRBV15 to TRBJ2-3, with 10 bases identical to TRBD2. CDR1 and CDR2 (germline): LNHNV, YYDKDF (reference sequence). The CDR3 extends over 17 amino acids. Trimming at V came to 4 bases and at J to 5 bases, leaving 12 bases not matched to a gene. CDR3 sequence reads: CATSTYLSGGDVDTQYF. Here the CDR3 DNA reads TGTGCCACCAGCACCTATCTAAGCGGGGGGGACGTAGATACGCAGTATTTT.

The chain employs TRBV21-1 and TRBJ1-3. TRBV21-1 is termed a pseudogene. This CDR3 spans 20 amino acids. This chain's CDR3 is CGGGFTASLLRVVSGNTIYF. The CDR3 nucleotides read TGTGGGGGAGGGTTCACAGCTTCACTACTTCGGGTCGTCTCTGGAAACACCATATATTTT.

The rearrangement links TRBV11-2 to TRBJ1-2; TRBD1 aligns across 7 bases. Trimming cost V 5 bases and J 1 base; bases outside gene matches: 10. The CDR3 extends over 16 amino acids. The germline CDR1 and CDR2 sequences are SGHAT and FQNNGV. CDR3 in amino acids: CASSPLTGQGNYGYTF. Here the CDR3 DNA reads TGTGCCAGCAGCCCTCTGACAGGGCAGGGTAACTATGGCTACACCTTC.

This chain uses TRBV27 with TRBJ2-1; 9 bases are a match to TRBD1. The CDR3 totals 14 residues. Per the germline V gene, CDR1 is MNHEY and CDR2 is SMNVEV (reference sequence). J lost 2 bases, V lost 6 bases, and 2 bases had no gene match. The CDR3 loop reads CASRDRGAYNEQFF. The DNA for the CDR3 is TGTGCCAGCAGAGACAGGGGGGCCTACAATGAGCAGTTCTTC.

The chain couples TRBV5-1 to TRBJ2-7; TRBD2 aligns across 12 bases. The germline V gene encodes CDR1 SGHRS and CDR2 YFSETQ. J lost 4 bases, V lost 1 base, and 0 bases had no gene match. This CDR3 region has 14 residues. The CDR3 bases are TGCGCCAGCAGCTTGCTAGCGGGGGGGTACGAGCAGTACTTC. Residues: CASSLLAGGYEQYF. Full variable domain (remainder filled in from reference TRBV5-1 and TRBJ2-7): KAGVTQTPRYLIKTRGQQVTLSCSPISGHRSVSWYQQTPGQGLQFLFEYFSETQRNKGNFPGRFSGRQFSNSRSEMNVSTLELGDSALYLCASSLLAGGYEQYFGPGTRLTVT.

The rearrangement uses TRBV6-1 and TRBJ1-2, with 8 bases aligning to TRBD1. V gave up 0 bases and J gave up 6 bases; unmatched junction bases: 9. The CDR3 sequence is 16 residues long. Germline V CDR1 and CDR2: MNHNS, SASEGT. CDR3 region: CASSEALQGAWNGYTF. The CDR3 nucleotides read TGTGCCAGCAGTGAAGCGCTTCAGGGGGCGTGGAATGGCTACACCTTC.

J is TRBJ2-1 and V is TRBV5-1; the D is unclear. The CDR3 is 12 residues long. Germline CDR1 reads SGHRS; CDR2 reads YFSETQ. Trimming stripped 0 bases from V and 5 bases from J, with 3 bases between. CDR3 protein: CASSLGDNEQFF. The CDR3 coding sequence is TGCGCCAGCAGCTTGGGCGACAATGAGCAGTTCTTC.

CDR3 sequence (DNA): TGTGCCAGCAGTGACGACAGGGGGCGGCGTGGCTACACCTTC. Protein: CASSDDRGRRGYTF. V usage is TRBV2 and J usage is TRBJ1-2; TRBD1 agrees at 10 bases. V was clipped by 3 bases and J by 7 bases; unmatched bases: 5. Germline CDR1 SNHLY, CDR2 FYNNEI. The CDR3 covers 14 residues. The whole variable domain, filled in from reference TRBV2 and TRBJ1-2, reads EPEVTQTPSHQVTQMGQEVILRCVPISNHLYFYWYRQILGQKVEFLVSFYNNEISEKSEIFDDQFSVERPDGSNFTLKIRSTKLEDSAMYFCASSDDRGRRGYTFGSGTRLTVV.

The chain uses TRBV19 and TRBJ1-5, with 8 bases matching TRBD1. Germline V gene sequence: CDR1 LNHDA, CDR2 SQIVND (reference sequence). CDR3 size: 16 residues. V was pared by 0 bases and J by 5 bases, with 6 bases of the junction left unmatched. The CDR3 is CASSIDFTGGDQPQHF. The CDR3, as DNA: TGTGCCAGTAGTATAGATTTCACAGGGGGTGATCAGCCCCAGCATTTT.

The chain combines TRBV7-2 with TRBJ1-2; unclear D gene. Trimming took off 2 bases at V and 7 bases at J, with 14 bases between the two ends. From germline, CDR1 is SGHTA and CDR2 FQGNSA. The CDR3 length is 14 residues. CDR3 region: CASSLSGGELGYTF. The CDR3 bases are TGTGCCAGCAGCTTATCGGGTGGGGAGCTTGGCTACACCTTC.

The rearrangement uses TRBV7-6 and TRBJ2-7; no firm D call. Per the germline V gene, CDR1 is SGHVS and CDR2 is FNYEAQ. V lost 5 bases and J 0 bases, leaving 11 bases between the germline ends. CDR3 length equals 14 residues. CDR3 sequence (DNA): TGTGCCAGCAGCCCCCAACGCAGCTCCTACGAGCAGTACTTC. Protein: CASSPQRSSYEQYF. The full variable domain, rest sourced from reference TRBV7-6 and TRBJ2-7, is GAGVSQSPRYKVTKRGQDVALRCDPISGHVSLYWYRQALGQGPEFLTYFNYEAQQDKSGLPNDRFSAERPEGSISTLTIQRTEQRDSAMYRCASSPQRSSYEQYFGPGTRLTVT.

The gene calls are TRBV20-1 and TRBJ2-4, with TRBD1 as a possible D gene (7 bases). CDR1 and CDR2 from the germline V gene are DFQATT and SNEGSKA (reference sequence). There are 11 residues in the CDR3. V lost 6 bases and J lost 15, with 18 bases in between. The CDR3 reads CSAPQGDSPYF. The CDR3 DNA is TGCAGTGCCCCGCAGGGGGACTCTCCGTACTTC.

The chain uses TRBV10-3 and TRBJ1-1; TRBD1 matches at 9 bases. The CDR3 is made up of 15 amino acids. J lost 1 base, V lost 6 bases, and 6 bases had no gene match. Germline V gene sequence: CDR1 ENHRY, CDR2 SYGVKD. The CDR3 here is CAIRADRGQNTEAFF. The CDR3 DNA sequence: TGTGCCATCAGGGCGGACAGGGGACAGAACACTGAAGCTTTCTTT.

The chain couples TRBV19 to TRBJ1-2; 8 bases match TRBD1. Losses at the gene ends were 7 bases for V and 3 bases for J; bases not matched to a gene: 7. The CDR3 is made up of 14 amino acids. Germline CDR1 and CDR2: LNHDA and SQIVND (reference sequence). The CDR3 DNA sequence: TGTGCCAGTAACCCCCAGGGGGCCGACTATGGCTACACCTTC. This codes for CASNPQGADYGYTF.

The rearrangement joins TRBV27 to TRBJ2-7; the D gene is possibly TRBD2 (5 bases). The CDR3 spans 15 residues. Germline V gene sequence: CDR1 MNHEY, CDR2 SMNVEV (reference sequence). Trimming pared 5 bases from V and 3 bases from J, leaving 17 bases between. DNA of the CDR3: TGTGCCAGCAGTCTTACTAGGGAATTAGGCTACGAGCAGTACTTC. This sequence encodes CASSLTRELGYEQYF.

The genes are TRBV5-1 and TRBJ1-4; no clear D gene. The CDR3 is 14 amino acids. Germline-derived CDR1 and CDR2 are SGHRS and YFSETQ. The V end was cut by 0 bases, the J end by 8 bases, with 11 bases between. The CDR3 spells CASSLGGTAEKLFF. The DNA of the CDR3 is TGCGCCAGCAGCTTGGGAGGAACCGCCGAAAAACTGTTTTTT.